Shown below are 25 T cell receptor beta chains from a single sample sequenced in a study of OX40 agonist ivuxolimab in advanced cancers. The repertoire was sequenced with immunoSEQ multiplex PCR; TCRdb's copy has only in-frame clones and lacks some. The sample yields around 47,000 clones, about nine tenths seen once. The specimen comprised CD4+ or CD8+ T cells sorted from blood, sampled in a trial of the OX40 agonist ivuxolimab. The origin of the receptors is an adult with an advanced solid tumor such as melanoma, head and neck, liver or kidney cancer.

The genes are TRBV7-9 and TRBJ1-4; D not certain. This CDR3 has 17 residues. Germline CDR1 is SEHNR and CDR2 is FQNEAQ (reference sequence). Between the trimmed V and J ends, which lost 5 bases and 0 bases, there was a span of 16 bases. In DNA, the CDR3 is TGTGCCAGCAGCCACGAGAGAGGTGGGACAACTAATGAAAAACTGTTTTTT. It encodes CASSHERGGTTNEKLFF.

The chain uses TRBV10-3 and TRBJ2-5, with a possible D match to TRBD2 (5 bases). Trimming left V 10 bases short and J 0 bases short, with 9 bases between. CDR1 is ENHRY, CDR2 SYGVKD, per germline. This CDR3 comprises 12 residues. The CDR3 protein is CATQADQETQYF. The CDR3 DNA reads as TGTGCCACACAAGCGGACCAAGAGACCCAGTACTTC.

This rearrangement joins TRBV19 to TRBJ1-2; D might be TRBD1 (5 bases). This CDR3 is 13 amino acids long. Trimming cost V 5 bases and J 6 bases, with 13 bases left between them. Germline V gene lookup returns CDR1 LNHDA and CDR2 SQIVND (reference sequence). CDR3 in amino acids: CASSSQGVHGYTF. The CDR3 DNA is TGTGCCAGTAGTTCCCAGGGAGTCCATGGCTACACCTTC.

This chain connects TRBV19 to TRBJ1-1; weak D call: TRBD1 (6 bases). Germline V gene sequence: CDR1 LNHDA, CDR2 SQIVND (reference sequence). The CDR3 consists of 18 residues. V lost 7 bases and J lost 0, with 24 bases in between. Here the CDR3 reads CASTLAPGAPSMNTEAFF. The CDR3 DNA is TGTGCCAGTACCCTCGCTCCGGGGGCGCCAAGCATGAACACTGAAGCTTTCTTT.

V usage is TRBV6-1 and J usage is TRBJ2-2; 11 nucleotides line up with TRBD2. Trimming at V came to 0 bases and at J to 6 bases, leaving 0 bases not matched to a gene. CDR1 MNHNS and CDR2 SASEGT come from the germline V gene. This CDR3 is 15 amino acids long. The CDR3, as DNA: TGTGCCAGCAGTGAAGCTAGCGGGGGGGCCGGGGAGCTGTTTTTT. Its protein is CASSEASGGAGELFF.

This clone was seen just once. The DNA of the CDR3 is TGTGCCAGCAGCCCGGGGACAAGTTATGGCTACACCTTC. This translates into CASSPGTSYGYTF. The V and J genes are TRBV11-2 and TRBJ1-2; possibly TRBD1 for D (6 bases). This CDR3 comprises 13 residues. Deletions cut 5 bases from V and 5 bases from J, with 12 bases between. Germline V gene sequence: CDR1 SGHAT, CDR2 FQNNGV.

CDR3 loop: CASSLGDSQETQYF. Written as DNA, the CDR3 is TGCGCCAGCAGCTTGGGGGACAGCCAAGAGACCCAGTACTTC. V is TRBV5-1 and J is TRBJ2-5; 7 nucleotides line up with TRBD1. CDR3 length: 14 residues. Germline loops: CDR1 SGHRS, CDR2 YFSETQ. Trimming at V came to 0 bases and at J to 1 base, leaving 0 bases not matched to a gene.

This clone was observed a single time. The rearrangement links TRBV4-3 to TRBJ1-1, with D hard to call. This CDR3 is 13 amino acids long. Germline-derived CDR1 and CDR2 are LGHNA and YSLEER. Trimming removed 4 bases from V and 4 bases from J, with 10 bases in between. The CDR3 DNA reads as TGCGCCAGCAGCCGAGTGAGGAGCACTGAAGCTTTCTTT. Its translation is CASSRVRSTEAFF.

This chain connects TRBV4-1 to TRBJ2-1; 8 bases line up with TRBD2. Germline V lookup: CDR1 MGHRA, CDR2 YSYEKL. V was pared by 0 bases and J by 4 bases, with 14 bases of the junction left unmatched. The CDR3 extends over 19 amino acids. CDR3 protein: CASSQEDRSAGEHYNEQFF. CDR3 bases: TGCGCCAGCAGCCAAGAAGATAGGTCAGCGGGGGAGCATTACAATGAGCAGTTCTTC.

The chain is built from TRBV6-5 and TRBJ1-2, with no clear D. Trimming left V 4 bases short and J 2 bases short, with 17 bases between. The germline CDR1 and CDR2 sequences are MNHEY and SVGAGI. This CDR3 is 16 amino acids long. Here the CDR3 reads CASSSRYRDLNYGYTF. CDR3 DNA sequence: TGTGCCAGCAGTTCCCGATATAGGGATCTCAACTATGGCTACACCTTC.

This chain uses TRBV7-6 with TRBJ1-1; 11 bases agree with TRBD1. CDR3 length equals 16 residues. V lost 5 bases to trimming and J lost 5 bases; unmatched junction nucleotides: 10. The germline V gene encodes CDR1 SGHVS and CDR2 FNYEAQ. The CDR3, as DNA: TGTGCCAGCAGCCCGGGCCCTGGGACAGGGGGGACTGAAGCTTTCTTT. Its translation: CASSPGPGTGGTEAFF. Based on the CDR3 plus reference TRBV7-6 and TRBJ1-1, the full variable domain is GAGVSQSPRYKVTKRGQDVALRCDPISGHVSLYWYRQALGQGPEFLTYFNYEAQQDKSGLPNDRFSAERPEGSISTLTIQRTEQRDSAMYRCASSPGPGTGGTEAFFGQGTRLTVV.

In its sample, this clone was seen once. The chain combines TRBV29-1 with TRBJ1-1, with D tentatively TRBD1 (5 bases). There are 12 residues in the CDR3. V lost 4 bases to trimming and J lost 4 bases, with 10 bases between them. Germline V gene data show CDR1 as SQVTM and CDR2 as ANQGSEA. CDR3 coding DNA: TGCAGCGTTGGGACGGGGGGCACTGAAGCTTTCTTT. Amino acid sequence: CSVGTGGTEAFF.

This rearrangement joins TRBV27 to TRBJ1-1; the match to TRBD1 covers 7 bases. Germline V gene data show CDR1 as MNHEY and CDR2 as SMNVEV (reference sequence). After removal of 6 bases from V and 11 bases from J, the junction contained 6 bases not matched to a gene. CDR3 length: 11 residues. CDR3 coding DNA: TGTGCCAGCAGCTCACCACAGGGGGCTTTCTTT. This gives the protein CASSSPQGAFF.

The sample holds a few counts of this clone. This chain joins TRBV7-2 and TRBJ2-2; the match to TRBD2 covers 7 bases. With V trimmed by 1 base and J by 8 bases, 4 bases remained unmatched. Germline V gene lookup returns CDR1 SGHTA and CDR2 FQGNSA. The CDR3 covers 14 residues. CDR3 loop: CASSLDQRGGELFF. The CDR3 DNA reads as TGTGCCAGCAGCTTAGACCAGCGGGGAGGGGAGCTGTTTTTT.

This clone was recorded only once. The J gene is TRBJ2-7, the V gene TRBV5-6, with a tentative D call TRBD2 (7 bases). Germline lookup yields CDR1 SGHDT and CDR2 YYEEEE. Trimming shortened V by 0 bases and J by 0 bases, and 10 bases separated the two germline ends. The CDR3 sequence is 15 residues long. In DNA, the CDR3 is TGTGCCAGCAGCTTGGAGGCGGGGGCCTCCTACGAGCAGTACTTC. Encoded protein: CASSLEAGASYEQYF.

This chain uses TRBV30 with TRBJ1-1, with D unclear. The length of the CDR3 is 11 residues. From germline, CDR1 is GTSNPN and CDR2 SVGIG (reference sequence). Trimming pared 1 base from V and 7 bases from J, leaving 7 bases between. The CDR3 nucleotides are TGTGCCTGGAGTGAAGTCTATGAAGCTTTCTTT. Translated: CAWSEVYEAFF.

The chain uses TRBV7-9 and TRBJ2-2; 8 positions match TRBD2. The CDR3 has 16 amino acids. CDR1 and CDR2 from the germline V gene are SEHNR and FQNEAQ (reference sequence). V shed 7 bases, J shed 3 bases, and the junction held 10 bases outside the gene matches. The CDR3 DNA reads as TGTGCCAGCAACAGCGGGCGGGGGGTTGACACCGGGGAGCTGTTTTTT. It yields the protein CASNSGRGVDTGELFF.

The rearrangement joins TRBV21-1 to TRBJ1-2; TRBD1 is taken as the D call from the table, unchecked against the DNA. TRBV21-1 is termed a pseudogene. This CDR3 region has 13 residues. This CDR3 is CASNRVFNYGYTF. CDR3 nucleotide sequence: TGTGCCAGTAACAGGGTGTTCAACTATGGCTACACCTTC.

The chain recombines TRBV7-6 with TRBJ2-3; TRBD1 might be the D (6 bases). CDR1 and CDR2 (germline): SGHVS, FNYEAQ. Trimming removed 1 base from V and 4 bases from J, with 12 bases in between. The CDR3 extends over 15 amino acids. This CDR3 reads CASSLEQGGPDTQYF. The DNA for the CDR3 is TGTGCCAGCAGCTTAGAACAGGGTGGCCCAGATACGCAGTATTTT.

V gene TRBV14 combines with J gene TRBJ2-1, with 15 bases lining up with TRBD2. CDR1 and CDR2 from the germline V gene are SGHDN and FVKESK. The ends lost 5 bases at V and 0 bases at J; junction bases unmatched: 5. The CDR3 loop spans 18 amino acids. The CDR3 protein is CASSEGLAGGYSYNEQFF. The CDR3 DNA reads TGTGCCAGCAGCGAGGGACTAGCGGGGGGTTACTCCTACAATGAGCAGTTCTTC.

The V and J genes are TRBV2 and TRBJ2-7, with D perhaps matching TRBD1 (5 bases). Trimming removed 3 bases from V and 0 bases from J, with 12 bases in between. This CDR3 region has 15 residues. Germline V gene sequence: CDR1 SNHLY, CDR2 FYNNEI. In DNA, the CDR3 is TGTGCCAGCAGTGAGCGGACAATTCTCTCCTACGAGCAGTACTTC. This gives the protein CASSERTILSYEQYF. The full variable domain, in which reference TRBV2 and TRBJ2-7 provide the parts outside the CDR3, is EPEVTQTPSHQVTQMGQEVILRCVPISNHLYFYWYRQILGQKVEFLVSFYNNEISEKSEIFDDQFSVERPDGSNFTLKIRSTKLEDSAMYFCASSERTILSYEQYFGPGTRLTVT.

This clone was counted a single time. The chain is built from TRBV25-1 and TRBJ2-1; 10 bases map to TRBD1. CDR3 length: 13 residues. Per the germline V gene, CDR1 is MGHDK and CDR2 is SYGVNS. V lost 4 bases, J lost 9 bases, and 3 bases stayed unmatched. The CDR3 here is CASSGTGGREQFF. CDR3 in DNA: TGTGCCAGCAGTGGGACAGGGGGTCGTGAGCAGTTCTTC.

V usage is TRBV27 and J usage is TRBJ2-1; perhaps TRBD1 as D (5 bases). Trimming removed 5 bases at V and 12 bases at J, with 17 bases between. The germline CDR1 and CDR2 sequences are MNHEY and SMNVEV (reference sequence). The CDR3 totals 13 residues. CDR3 loop: CASSPDADKTQFF. CDR3 nucleotide sequence: TGTGCCAGCAGTCCCGACGCGGACAAGACGCAGTTCTTC.

This clone was recorded only once. The chain combines TRBV4-1 with TRBJ2-7; 7 bases match TRBD1. The germline CDR1 and CDR2 sequences are MGHRA and YSYEKL. The CDR3 extends over 15 amino acids. The V and J ends lost 2 bases and 2 bases, in that order; junction bases with no gene match: 6. CDR3 in amino acids: CASSQSLTGAYEQYF. CDR3 nucleotide sequence: TGCGCCAGCAGCCAATCTCTTACAGGGGCCTACGAGCAGTACTTC.

The rearrangement uses TRBV5-6 and TRBJ2-7; 12 bases line up with TRBD1. J was trimmed by 2 bases and V by 0 bases; bases with no gene match: 6. CDR1 is SGHDT, CDR2 YYEEEE, per germline. The CDR3 runs 17 residues. CDR3 sequence: CASSLEGDRGRAYEQYF. CDR3 nucleotides: TGTGCCAGCAGCTTGGAGGGGGACAGGGGGCGAGCCTACGAGCAGTACTTC.